Presented here are 18 T cell receptor beta chains from one specimen sequenced in a study of shared clonotypes between healthy human individuals. Here immunoSEQ multiplex PCR was the method, and the copy in TCRdb shows in-frame clones only, minus some. The sample consists of more than 900,000 clones, roughly 74% of them appearing once. What was sequenced was memory CD4+ T cells from PBMCs. Subset noted: CD45RA-negative fraction. These receptors were taken from a man aged 18 to 30 in good health. Some clones in this sample may be carry-over from other donors' samples.

The V call is TRBV29-1, the J call TRBJ2-3, with D possibly called TRBD1 or TRBD2 (6 bases each). Trimming stripped 4 bases from V and 5 bases from J, with 16 bases between. This CDR3 spans 14 amino acids. CDR1 SQVTM and CDR2 ANQGSEA come from the germline V gene. The CDR3 nucleotides read TGCAGCGTTGTTACATATCGGGGGCGAGATACGCAGTATTTT. This translates into CSVVTYRGRDTQYF.

The chain couples TRBV28 to TRBJ2-7; 11 bases map to TRBD1. Trimming cost V 6 bases and J 5 bases; bases outside gene matches: 9. The CDR3 is 15 amino acids. The germline V gene encodes CDR1 MDHEN and CDR2 SYDVKM. CDR3 residues: CASSASGTGGHEQYF. The DNA of the CDR3 is TGTGCCAGCAGCGCGTCCGGGACAGGGGGGCACGAGCAGTACTTC.

This rearrangement joins TRBV2 to TRBJ2-1; D gene ambiguous. This CDR3 contains 12 residues. Germline V CDR1 and CDR2: SNHLY, FYNNEI. The germline V and J ends were trimmed by 7 bases and 7 bases, with 11 bases remaining between them. The CDR3 loop is CASTAAGNEQFF. CDR3 DNA: TGTGCCAGCACGGCAGCTGGGAATGAGCAGTTCTTC.

This clone was seen only a few times. This chain joins TRBV7-3 and TRBJ1-1, with D uncertain. V gave up 5 bases and J gave up 4 bases, with 11 bases separating them. CDR1 is SGHTA, CDR2 FQGTGA, per germline. CDR3 length equals 13 residues. This CDR3 is CASSPRRFTEAFF. In DNA, the CDR3 is TGTGCCAGCAGCCCCCGAAGATTCACTGAAGCTTTCTTT.

The chain carries TRBV6-1 and TRBJ1-1, with D possibly being TRBD1 (5 bases). V lost 4 bases to trimming and J lost 5 bases, with 14 bases between them. The CDR3 length is 14 residues. The germline V gene encodes CDR1 MNHNS and CDR2 SASEGT. DNA of the CDR3: TGTGCCAGCAGTGCCCGGGGCTGGGTAACTGAAGCTTTCTTT. Its translation: CASSARGWVTEAFF.

This clone has ten or more counts. The V and J genes are TRBV5-4 and TRBJ2-7; D might be TRBD1 or TRBD2, each matching 5 bases. CDR3 length equals 14 residues. Germline CDR1 SGHNT, CDR2 YYREEE (reference sequence). The V end was cut by 1 base, the J end by 4 bases, with 12 bases between. The CDR3 spells CASSLWGPSYEQYF. CDR3 bases: TGTGCCAGCAGCTTGTGGGGACCCTCGTACGAGCAGTACTTC. Full variable domain (missing parts from reference TRBV5-4 and TRBJ2-7): ETGVTQSPTHLIKTRGQQVTLRCSSQSGHNTVSWYQQALGQGPQFIFQYYREEENGRGNFPPRFSGLQFPNYSSELNVNALELDDSALYLCASSLWGPSYEQYFGPGTRLTVT.

This chain links TRBV29-1 with TRBJ1-2; maybe TRBD1 (5 bases). Trimming shortened V by 6 bases and J by 5 bases, and 10 bases separated the two germline ends. The CDR3 length is 11 residues. The germline V gene has CDR1 SQVTM and CDR2 ANQGSEA. CDR3 in amino acids: CSVGGTYGYTF. The DNA of the CDR3 is TGCAGCGTGGGGGGGACGTATGGCTACACCTTC.

This clone was observed many times. The chain uses TRBV27 and TRBJ2-7, with 7 bases fitting TRBD2. After removal of 8 bases from V and 5 bases from J, the junction contained 15 bases not matched to a gene. CDR1 is MNHEY and CDR2 is SMNVEV in the germline V gene (reference sequence). The CDR3 is 15 amino acids. The CDR3: CASSLSNWGGDEQYF. CDR3 DNA sequence: TGTGCCAGCTCCCTCTCGAACTGGGGGGGGGACGAGCAGTACTTC.

This sequence joins TRBV7-2 and TRBJ2-2; D call uncertain. The CDR3 contains 15 residues. Between the trimmed V and J ends, which lost 1 base and 2 bases, there was a span of 8 bases. Per germline, CDR1 SGHTA and CDR2 FQGNSA. The CDR3 DNA follows: TGTGCCAGCAGCTTAGTGACACTTAACACCGGGGAGCTGTTTTTT. Protein: CASSLVTLNTGELFF.

This chain connects TRBV2 to TRBJ2-1; TRBD2 might be the D (7 bases). The ends were cut back, 4 bases at V and 7 bases at J, with 14 bases in the middle. Germline V gives CDR1 SNHLY, CDR2 FYNNEI. The CDR3 covers 14 residues. The CDR3 here is CASSVLGRGNEQFF. The DNA for the CDR3 is TGTGCCAGCAGTGTTCTAGGGAGGGGGAATGAGCAGTTCTTC.

V usage is TRBV19 and J usage is TRBJ1-2; TRBD1 matches 10 bases. Germline CDR1 and CDR2: LNHDA and SQIVND (reference sequence). The CDR3 is 14 residues long. After removal of 4 bases from V and 9 bases from J, the junction contained 8 bases not matched to a gene. CDR3 residues: CASSNPRDRGSYTF. In DNA form, the CDR3 reads TGTGCCAGTAGTAACCCCCGGGACAGGGGAAGCTACACCTTC.

In its sample, this clone was seen a few times. The J gene is TRBJ2-2, the V gene TRBV19; TRBD1 matches 8 bases. V lost 5 bases and J lost 8; bases outside the gene matches: 10. Germline V gene sequence: CDR1 LNHDA, CDR2 SQIVND (reference sequence). The CDR3 has 15 residues. The CDR3: CASSSRQGFEGELFF. The CDR3 nucleotides are TGTGCCAGTAGTTCTCGACAGGGGTTTGAGGGGGAGCTGTTTTTT.

The chain combines TRBV5-1 with TRBJ2-7; 8 positions agree with TRBD1. J lost 7 bases, V lost 5 bases, and 8 bases had no gene match. Germline V gene lookup returns CDR1 SGHRS and CDR2 YFSETQ. The CDR3 has 13 amino acids. This chain's CDR3 is CASSSPRGQEQYF. The CDR3 DNA is TGCGCCAGCAGTTCCCCCAGGGGGCAGGAGCAGTACTTC.

The V and J genes are TRBV5-4 and TRBJ2-1, with 9 bases fitting TRBD2. The CDR3 totals 15 residues. Germline V CDR1 and CDR2: SGHNT, YYREEE (reference sequence). After removal of 4 bases from V and 2 bases from J, the junction contained 4 bases not matched to a gene. The CDR3 region is CASSDSGRPYNEQFF. The CDR3, as DNA: TGTGCCAGCAGCGATAGCGGGAGACCCTACAATGAGCAGTTCTTC.

CDR3 region: CASSHNRGRVEKLFF. CDR3 sequence (DNA): TGTGCCAGCAGCCATAACAGGGGGCGGGTGGAAAAACTGTTTTTT. The gene calls are TRBV28 and TRBJ1-4, with 9 bases aligning to TRBD1. CDR3 length equals 15 residues. The germline gives CDR1 MDHEN, CDR2 SYDVKM. The V and J ends lost 6 bases and 8 bases, in that order; junction bases with no gene match: 10.

This clone is a singleton in its sample. The chain carries TRBV7-8 and TRBJ2-2; weak D call: TRBD1 (6 bases). The germline gives CDR1 SGHVS, CDR2 FQNEAQ. The V end was cut by 3 bases, the J end by 6 bases, with 14 bases between. This CDR3 region has 15 residues. CDR3 coding DNA: TGTGCCAGCAGCTTCAAGGGGGTCAACCCCGGGGAGCTGTTTTTT. It encodes CASSFKGVNPGELFF.

This chain joins TRBV13 and TRBJ2-7, with 10 bases identical to TRBD1. CDR1 and CDR2 from the germline V gene are PRHDT and FYEKMQ (reference sequence). The V and J ends lost 5 bases and 5 bases, in that order; junction bases with no gene match: 6. This CDR3 comprises 14 residues. The CDR3 spells CASSLDRGWNEQYF. The CDR3 DNA reads as TGTGCCAGCAGCCTGGACAGGGGGTGGAACGAGCAGTACTTC.

V and J are TRBV9 and TRBJ2-7; TRBD1 is a possible D gene (5 bases). The CDR3 consists of 14 residues. The V and J ends lost 0 bases and 3 bases respectively, with 10 bases between them. The germline CDR1 and CDR2 sequences are SGDLS and YYNGEE. Written as DNA, the CDR3 is TGTGCCAGCAGCGTAGCTGACAGCTTCTACGAGCAGTACTTC. Translation: CASSVADSFYEQYF.